This T cell receptor beta chain was retrieved from a study of molecular identifiers for immune sequencing clone quantification. Sorting defined naive CD8 T cells as CD8+CD4-CCR7+CD45RA+. Worth noting for this clonotype: This may come from a read error, since a much larger clone is one base off.

CDR1 is SGHDT and CDR2 is YYEEEE in the germline V gene. The CDR3 runs to 14 residues. TCR libraries were built in bulk with a published protocol and specific TCR primers. TCRdb reprocessed the PCR reads via MiXCR and lists one record per CDR3 protein. The sample contains about 640,000 distinct CDR3 sequences, less than 20% of which appear only once. The specimen sequenced was naive CD8+ T cells from blood, with Jurkat cell RNA spiked in. Subset given: FACS-sorted CD8+CD4-CCR7+CD45RA+ naive T cells. This TCR was sampled from a human donor in good health. Some libraries in this study had Jurkat cell RNA spiked in. This sequence joins TRBV5-6 and TRBJ1-5; unclear D gene. The CDR3 is CASSHRLVNQPPHF. As DNA, the CDR3 is TGTGCCAGCAGCCACAGACTGGTCAATCAGCCCCCGCATTTT.